In this sample, the clone carrying this TCR beta chain turned up a few times. What it recognizes is unknown. The data originate from a study of response to subunit inactivated influenza vaccine. Study-level points and caveats: Each seasonal influenza vaccination, the authors suggested, recruits few new T cells.

The V and J ends lost 11 bases and 1 base respectively, with 20 bases between them. CDR3 length: 15 residues. Germline V gene data show CDR1 as LNHDA and CDR2 as SQIVND (reference sequence). TCRdb re-derived calls from the RT-PCR reads in MiXCR, one entry per CDR3 protein. Among about 520,000 distinct CDR3 sequences listed, 9.5% to 13% were seen once. The chain has TRBV19 and TRBJ2-5; the D gene is possibly TRBD1 (6 bases). The sequence was obtained from a man over 45 who received an inactivated influenza vaccine. This sample comprised PBMCs from blood, obtained more than 35 days after vaccination. The CDR3 is CAEKMDRTFQETQYF. The CDR3 DNA follows: TGTGCCGAGAAAATGGACAGAACCTTCCAAGAGACCCAGTACTTC.